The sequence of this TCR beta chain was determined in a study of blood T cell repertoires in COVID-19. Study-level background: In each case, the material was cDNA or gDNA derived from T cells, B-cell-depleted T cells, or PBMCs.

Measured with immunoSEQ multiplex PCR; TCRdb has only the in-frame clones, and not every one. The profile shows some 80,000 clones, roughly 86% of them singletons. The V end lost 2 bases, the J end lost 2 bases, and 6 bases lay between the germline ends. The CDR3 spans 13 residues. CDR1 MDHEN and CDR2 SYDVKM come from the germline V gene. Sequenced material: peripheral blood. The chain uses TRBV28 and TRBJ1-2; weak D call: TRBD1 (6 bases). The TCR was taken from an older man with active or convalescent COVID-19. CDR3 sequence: CASSLDRNYGYTF. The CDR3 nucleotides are TGTGCCAGCAGTTTAGACAGGAACTATGGCTACACCTTC.